Presented here are 24 T cell receptor beta chains from one specimen sequenced in a study of cytomegalovirus exposure and HLA in healthy donors. The PCR used 60 Vbeta and 13 Jbeta primers. Clones were sequenced by immunoSEQ multiplex PCR, and TCRdb holds only the in-frame ones, with some missing. The profile shows 160,000 or so clones, approximately 81% of them singletons. The specimen sequenced was PBMCs. The receptors come from a female donor in good health and CMV-seronegative.

A single count supports this clone. The V gene is TRBV7-3, the J gene TRBJ2-1, with 7 bases that match TRBD2. The CDR3 is 15 amino acids. V shed 5 bases, J shed 3 bases, and the junction held 7 bases outside the gene matches. Germline V gene lookup returns CDR1 SGHTA and CDR2 FQGTGA. CDR3 DNA sequence: TGTGCCAGCAGCCTGGTGGGGGGGGGCTACAATGAGCAGTTCTTC. It specifies CASSLVGGGYNEQFF. Full variable domain (remainder filled in from reference TRBV7-3 and TRBJ2-1): GAGVSQTPSNKVTEKGKYVELRCDPISGHTALYWYRQSLGQGPEFLIYFQGTGAADDSGLPNDRFFAVRPEGSVSTLKIQRTERGDSAVYLCASSLVGGGYNEQFFGPGTRLTVL.

The rearrangement links TRBV18 to TRBJ1-5; TRBD1 might be the D (6 bases). The length of the CDR3 is 15 residues. Germline CDR1 is KGHSH and CDR2 is LQKENI. V lost 1 base to trimming and J lost 0 bases, with 7 bases between them. The CDR3 region is CASSPQTGSNQPQHF. The CDR3 coding sequence is TGTGCCAGCTCACCACAGACAGGTAGCAATCAGCCCCAGCATTTT.

The V and J genes are TRBV27 and TRBJ2-3; 9 nucleotides align to TRBD2. The CDR3 length is 19 residues. Germline values: CDR1 MNHEY, CDR2 SMNVEV (reference sequence). Trimming cost V 5 bases and J 5 bases; bases outside gene matches: 20. CDR3 nucleotide sequence: TGTGCCAGCAGTCCCCGAATCTATTTAGCTAGCGGGAAAGAAGATACGCAGTATTTT. This gives the protein CASSPRIYLASGKEDTQYF.

The V and J genes are TRBV19 and TRBJ1-2; D gene uncertain. The germline gives CDR1 LNHDA, CDR2 SQIVND (reference sequence). The CDR3 is 11 residues long. The CDR3 spells CVAKGVRGYTF. The CDR3 DNA is TGTGTGGCAAAGGGAGTTCGAGGCTACACCTTC.

The J gene is TRBJ2-1, the V gene TRBV29-1; 10 bases are shared with TRBD1. The germline gives CDR1 SQVTM, CDR2 ANQGSEA. Trimming cost V 6 bases and J 7 bases; bases outside gene matches: 12. CDR3 length: 15 amino acids. The CDR3 nucleotides are TGCAGCGTCCCCTACGGGACAGGGGCATGGAATGAGCAGTTCTTC. This encodes CSVPYGTGAWNEQFF.

The CDR3, as DNA: TGCGCCAGCAGCCAACCAGGGGCGAACACTGAAGCTTTCTTT. Residues: CASSQPGANTEAFF. The chain recombines TRBV4-1 with TRBJ1-1, with a tentative D call TRBD1 (6 bases). The CDR3 length is 14 residues. V shed 2 bases and J shed 1 base, with 8 bases lying between them. The V gene's germline CDR1 is MGHRA and CDR2 YSYEKL.

The J gene is TRBJ1-1, the V gene TRBV28; D not certain. V was shortened by 2 bases and J by 1 base, with 5 bases between the two germline ends. Germline values: CDR1 MDHEN, CDR2 SYDVKM. This CDR3 has 13 amino acids. CDR3: CASSLIENTEAFF. CDR3 nucleotide sequence: TGTGCCAGCAGTTTAATAGAGAACACTGAAGCTTTCTTT. Supplemented by reference TRBV28 and TRBJ1-1, the full variable domain reads DVKVTQSSRYLVKRTGEKVFLECVQDMDHENMFWYRQDPGLGLRLIYFSYDVKMKEKGDIPEGYSVSREKKERFSLILESASTNQTSMYLCASSLIENTEAFFGQGTRLTVV.

This chain connects TRBV7-2 to TRBJ2-4, with 9 bases lining up with TRBD1. Germline CDR1 SGHTA, CDR2 FQGNSA. The CDR3 consists of 14 residues. V dropped 4 bases and J dropped 7; count of bases not matched to a gene: 5. In nucleotides, the CDR3 is TGTGCCAGCAGCTCCTCCGGGACAGGGAACATTCAGTACTTC. This sequence encodes CASSSSGTGNIQYF.

The CDR3 DNA reads TGTGCCAGCAGCTTAGTGGGGACAGGGAATGGCTACACCTTC. Protein: CASSLVGTGNGYTF. The rearrangement uses TRBV7-9 and TRBJ1-2; 9 nucleotides agree with TRBD1. V trimming: 1 base; J trimming: 6 bases; junction bases outside the gene matches: 3. Germline V gives CDR1 SEHNR, CDR2 FQNEAQ (reference sequence). The CDR3 has 14 residues.

In its sample, this clone was seen a few times. CDR3 nucleotides: TGTGCCAGCAGCCAAGGCTCGCGGCCTGAGGTCTATGGCTACACCTTC. Translation gives CASSQGSRPEVYGYTF. V gene TRBV4-2 combines with J gene TRBJ1-2; D is undetermined. Germline V gene sequence: CDR1 LGHNA, CDR2 YNFKEQ. The CDR3 is 16 amino acids. V dropped 1 base and J dropped 4 bases, with 16 bases sitting between them.

The CDR3 DNA reads TGTGCCAGCAGCCCACACCAGTGGGGGGGCGGAACTGAAGCTTTCTTT. Protein product: CASSPHQWGGGTEAFF. The chain couples TRBV7-2 to TRBJ1-1, with D perhaps matching TRBD1 (6 bases). Germline V gene lookup returns CDR1 SGHTA and CDR2 FQGNSA. V dropped 5 bases and J dropped 5 bases, with 21 bases sitting between them. There are 16 residues in the CDR3.

This clone has just a few counts. The junction differs from germline at one of its ends, possibly a read error. The CDR3 loop is CASSSGLASGEQYF. In nucleotides, the CDR3 is TGTGCTAGCAGCTCGGGACTAGCGTCGGGGGAGCAGTACTTC. V and J are TRBV7-7 and TRBJ2-7; TRBD2 matches 10 bases. The CDR3 runs 14 residues. Germline V gene data show CDR1 as SSHAT and CDR2 as FNYEAQ (reference sequence).

This clone was detected only a few times. This chain's CDR3 is CASSGSGARIEAFF. The DNA of the CDR3 is TGTGCCAGCAGCGGGTCTGGGGCGCGAATAGAAGCTTTCTTT. V and J are TRBV2 and TRBJ1-1; maybe TRBD1 (5 bases). V lost 6 bases and J 8 bases, leaving 19 bases between the germline ends. Germline CDR1 and CDR2: SNHLY and FYNNEI. The CDR3 is 14 residues long.

This clone was found a few times. The chain couples TRBV11-3 to TRBJ2-3; D unresolved. CDR1 SGHNT and CDR2 YENEEA come from the germline V gene. The CDR3 is made up of 14 amino acids. Trimming removed 1 base from V and 3 bases from J, with 8 bases in between. The CDR3 coding sequence is TGTGCCAGCAGCTTAGTCCCGGAGACAGATACGCAGTATTTT. This encodes CASSLVPETDTQYF. Combining the CDR3 with reference TRBV11-3 and TRBJ2-3 gives the whole variable domain EAGVVQSPRYKIIEKKQPVAFWCNPISGHNTLYWYLQNLGQGPELLIRYENEEAVDDSQLPKDRFSAERLKGVDSTLKIQPAELGDSAVYLCASSLVPETDTQYFGPGTRLTVL.

The chain joins TRBV7-2 to TRBJ2-2; TRBD2 matches at 7 bases. The CDR3 has 16 amino acids. The V gene's germline CDR1 is SGHTA and CDR2 FQGNSA. V dropped 3 bases and J dropped 1; count of bases not matched to a gene: 5. CDR3 loop: CASSFRGRGNTGELFF. In DNA, the CDR3 is TGTGCCAGCAGCTTCCGCGGGAGAGGGAACACCGGGGAGCTGTTTTTT.

In DNA, the CDR3 is TGTGCCAGCAGTTTAGTAGAAAGCTCCTACGAGCAGTACTTC. This gives the protein CASSLVESSYEQYF. The V call is TRBV27, the J call TRBJ2-7; D not resolved. Trimming left V 2 bases short and J 0 bases short, with 8 bases between. The CDR3 is 14 residues long. In germline, CDR1 is MNHEY, CDR2 SMNVEV (reference sequence).

The chain is built from TRBV15 and TRBJ2-7, with TRBD1 matching 8 bases. Germline trimming cut 6 bases from V and 6 bases from J; bases unmatched to any gene: 10. Germline CDR1 reads LNHNV; CDR2 reads YYDKDF (reference sequence). There are 14 residues in the CDR3. For the CDR3, the DNA is TGTGCCACCAGTCCTATACTGACAGGGGCCGAGCAGTACTTC. It is translated as CATSPILTGAEQYF.

The V and J genes are TRBV28 and TRBJ2-1; 8 bases fit TRBD2. From germline, CDR1 is MDHEN and CDR2 SYDVKM. V lost 7 bases, J lost 7 bases, and 18 bases stayed unmatched. The length of the CDR3 is 17 residues. For the CDR3, the DNA is TGTGCCAGCACCTTCCGGGTCGGGAGGGCCAGTTTAAATGAGCAGTTCTTC. Encoded protein: CASTFRVGRASLNEQFF.

CDR3 amino acids: CASSQDPTSSEQYF. The CDR3 bases are TGCGCCAGCAGCCAAGACCCGACTAGCAGCGAGCAGTACTTC. The rearrangement links TRBV4-1 to TRBJ2-7, with 7 bases matching TRBD2. In germline, CDR1 is MGHRA, CDR2 YSYEKL. The CDR3 spans 14 residues. The junction had 5 bases not matched to a gene; V was cut back by 0 bases and J by 6 bases.

The chain has TRBV30 and TRBJ1-3; D gene unclear. V was cut by 3 bases and J by 0 bases, with 6 bases left in between. CDR3 size: 13 residues. Germline V gene lookup returns CDR1 GTSNPN and CDR2 SVGIG (reference sequence). CDR3 bases: TGTGCCTGGAGCCCCAGCTCTGGAAACACCATATATTTT. Encoded protein: CAWSPSSGNTIYF.

This clone was detected only a few times. The chain joins TRBV5-1 to TRBJ1-1; no clear D. V shed 0 bases and J shed 4 bases, with 10 bases lying between them. Germline V gene lookup returns CDR1 SGHRS and CDR2 YFSETQ. The CDR3 loop spans 14 amino acids. The CDR3 region has the DNA TGCGCCAGCAGCTTGGGGAGTGGAGGCACTGAAGCTTTCTTT. This encodes CASSLGSGGTEAFF. Drawing the rest from reference TRBV5-1 and TRBJ1-1, the complete variable domain is KAGVTQTPRYLIKTRGQQVTLSCSPISGHRSVSWYQQTPGQGLQFLFEYFSETQRNKGNFPGRFSGRQFSNSRSEMNVSTLELGDSALYLCASSLGSGGTEAFFGQGTRLTVV.

The gene calls are TRBV18 and TRBJ2-7; 8 bases fit TRBD1. Trimming took 4 bases from V and 5 from J; bases not matched to a gene: 1. The CDR3 length is 12 residues. Germline CDR1 is KGHSH and CDR2 is LQKENI. The CDR3 bases are TGTGCCAGCTCACGACAGGGGAACGAGCAGTACTTC. It specifies CASSRQGNEQYF.

The CDR3 sequence is CASSRWDRGNGYTF. DNA of the CDR3: TGTGCCAGTAGTCGGTGGGACAGGGGGAATGGCTACACCTTC. The rearrangement uses TRBV19 and TRBJ1-2; TRBD1 matches 11 bases. CDR1 is LNHDA, CDR2 SQIVND, per germline (reference sequence). The CDR3 sequence is 14 residues long. After removal of 5 bases from V and 6 bases from J, the junction contained 5 bases not matched to a gene.

This clone was detected a few times. The chain joins TRBV11-2 to TRBJ2-2; 10 bases match TRBD2. The V gene end was trimmed by 2 bases and the J gene end by 7 bases; junction bases not matched to a gene: 13. Germline CDR1 reads SGHAT; CDR2 reads FQNNGV. The CDR3 is 18 amino acids. Here the CDR3 DNA reads TGTGCCAGCAGCTTAATTACACCTAGAGCGGGAGGGGGCGGGGAGCTGTTTTTT. Translated, it gives CASSLITPRAGGGGELFF.